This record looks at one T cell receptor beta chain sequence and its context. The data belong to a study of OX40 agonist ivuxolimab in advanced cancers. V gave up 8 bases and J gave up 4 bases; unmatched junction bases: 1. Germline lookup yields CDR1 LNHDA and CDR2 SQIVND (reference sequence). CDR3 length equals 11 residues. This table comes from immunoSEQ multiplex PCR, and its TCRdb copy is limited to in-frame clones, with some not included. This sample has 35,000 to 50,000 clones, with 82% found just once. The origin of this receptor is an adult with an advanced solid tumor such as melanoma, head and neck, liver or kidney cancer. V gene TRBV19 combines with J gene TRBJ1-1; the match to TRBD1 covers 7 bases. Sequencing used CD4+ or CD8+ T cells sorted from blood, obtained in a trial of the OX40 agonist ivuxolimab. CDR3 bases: TGTGCCAGTCGGGACAGCACTGAAGCTTTCTTT. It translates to CASRDSTEAFF.